These 28 T cell receptor beta chains came from one sample sequenced in a study of OX40 agonist ivuxolimab in advanced cancers. The protocol was immunoSEQ multiplex PCR, while the TCRdb copy is restricted to in-frame clones and leaves out a portion. The sample holds under 85,000 clones, roughly 86% seen once. Source: CD4+ or CD8+ T cells sorted from blood, taken in a trial of the OX40 agonist ivuxolimab. Receptor source: an adult with an advanced solid tumor such as melanoma, head and neck, liver or kidney cancer.

The J gene is TRBJ2-7, the V gene TRBV9, with 8 bases fitting TRBD2. This CDR3 is 18 amino acids long. Germline V gene lookup returns CDR1 SGDLS and CDR2 YYNGEE. V trimming: 0 bases; J trimming: 2 bases; junction bases outside the gene matches: 13. CDR3 nucleotide sequence: TGTGCCAGCAGCGTAGCTGGGGGTACTAGCGGACACCCCTACGAGCAGTACTTC. Encoded protein: CASSVAGGTSGHPYEQYF.

The chain couples TRBV29-1 to TRBJ2-1, with 8 bases identical to TRBD2. Germline CDR1 reads SQVTM; CDR2 reads ANQGSEA. This CDR3 region has 15 residues. Trimming took 4 bases from V and 0 from J; bases not matched to a gene: 5. CDR3 in amino acids: CSVVTSGSSYNEQFF. In DNA, the CDR3 is TGCAGCGTTGTCACTAGCGGAAGCTCCTACAATGAGCAGTTCTTC.

V and J are TRBV11-1 and TRBJ1-6, with D possibly being TRBD1 (5 bases). The ends were cut back, 2 bases at V and 7 bases at J, with 12 bases in the middle. The CDR3 spans 15 residues. Germline V lookup: CDR1 SGHAT, CDR2 FQDESV (reference sequence). This CDR3 is CASSLQGAGNSPLHF. CDR3 bases: TGTGCCAGCAGCTTACAGGGAGCGGGCAATTCACCCCTCCACTTT.

The chain has TRBV5-4 and TRBJ1-6; 9 positions match TRBD1. Germline CDR1 and CDR2: SGHNT and YYREEE (reference sequence). This CDR3 spans 16 amino acids. The ends lost 2 bases at V and 6 bases at J; junction bases unmatched: 6. The DNA for the CDR3 is TGTGCCAGCAGCTTACCCGGACAGGGGATTAATTCACCCCTCCACTTT. It encodes CASSLPGQGINSPLHF.

The chain combines TRBV29-1 with TRBJ2-3, with 8 bases aligning to TRBD2. V lost 0 bases to trimming and J lost 4 bases; unmatched junction nucleotides: 6. This CDR3 has 15 residues. Germline V gene data show CDR1 as SQVTM and CDR2 as ANQGSEA. This chain's CDR3 is CSVEDQAGVPDTQYF. The CDR3 nucleotides are TGCAGCGTTGAAGATCAAGCGGGAGTGCCAGATACGCAGTATTTT.

V is TRBV5-6 and J is TRBJ1-2; D gene ambiguous. The CDR3 runs 13 residues. Trimming stripped 6 bases from V and 8 bases from J, with 17 bases between. Germline V gene lookup returns CDR1 SGHDT and CDR2 YYEEEE. DNA of the CDR3: TGTGCCAGCAACCCGAGGTGGGCGGAGGGCTACACCTTC. It is translated as CASNPRWAEGYTF. Full variable domain (remainder filled in from reference TRBV5-6 and TRBJ1-2): DAGVTQSPTHLIKTRGQQVTLRCSPKSGHDTVSWYQQALGQGPQFIFQYYEEEERQRGNFPDRFSGHQFPNYSSELNVNALLLGDSALYLCASNPRWAEGYTFGSGTRLTVV.

V gene TRBV2 combines with J gene TRBJ1-5, with D unclear. Germline V gene data show CDR1 as SNHLY and CDR2 as FYNNEI. The CDR3 is 13 residues long. V was trimmed by 5 bases and J by 4 bases, leaving 9 bases between them. The CDR3 is CASSPTDNQPQHF. Here the CDR3 DNA reads TGTGCCAGCAGTCCGACTGATAATCAGCCCCAGCATTTT.

The chain has TRBV15 and TRBJ1-6, with no clear D. V lost 5 bases to trimming and J lost 9 bases, with 11 bases between them. CDR1 and CDR2 from the germline V gene are LNHNV and YYDKDF (reference sequence). There are 13 residues in the CDR3. The CDR3 nucleotides are TGTGCCACCAGCCCGAATCGGGGTTCACCCCTCCACTTT. Amino acid sequence: CATSPNRGSPLHF.

The rearrangement links TRBV27 to TRBJ2-7; the D gene is possibly TRBD2 (6 bases). Germline V gene data show CDR1 as MNHEY and CDR2 as SMNVEV (reference sequence). This CDR3 spans 18 amino acids. The CDR3 region has the DNA TGTGACGTAACCCCCCCAGGTTTCATGGCCCTGGGACTCTTCGAGCAGTACTTC. It codes for CDVTPPGFMALGLFEQYF.

The chain combines TRBV7-8 with TRBJ2-7, with 7 bases fitting TRBD1. V dropped 6 bases and J dropped 4; count of bases not matched to a gene: 12. This CDR3 comprises 15 residues. From germline, CDR1 is SGHVS and CDR2 FQNEAQ. CDR3 sequence reads: CASSPHLDREYEQYF. DNA of the CDR3: TGTGCCAGCAGTCCCCACCTAGACAGGGAATACGAGCAGTACTTC. The full variable domain, completed using reference TRBV7-8 and TRBJ2-7, is GAGVSQSPRYKVAKRGQDVALRCDPISGHVSLFWYQQALGQGPEFLTYFQNEAQLDKSGLPSDRFFAERPEGSVSTLKIQRTQQEDSAVYLCASSPHLDREYEQYFGPGTRLTVT.

V and J are TRBV28 and TRBJ1-5; D gene uncertain. CDR1 is MDHEN and CDR2 is SYDVKM in the germline V gene. The CDR3 spans 12 residues. Trimming took off 2 bases at V and 8 bases at J, with 7 bases between the two ends. The CDR3 region has the DNA TGTGCCAGCAGTTTAGAGGTTGAGCCCCAGCATTTT. Protein sequence: CASSLEVEPQHF.

The chain joins TRBV27 to TRBJ2-5; 7 bases map to TRBD2. The CDR3 loop spans 14 amino acids. Germline V gene data show CDR1 as MNHEY and CDR2 as SMNVEV (reference sequence). The J segment lost 5 bases and the V segment lost 6 bases, leaving 9 bases of the junction unmatched. This CDR3 reads CASSQLASVETQYF. Here the CDR3 DNA reads TGTGCCAGCAGCCAACTAGCGTCGGTGGAGACCCAGTACTTC.

This chain uses TRBV19 with TRBJ2-2; 10 nucleotides match TRBD2. The CDR3 spans 15 residues. Germline V gene sequence: CDR1 LNHDA, CDR2 SQIVND (reference sequence). With V trimmed by 6 bases and J by 0 bases, 1 base remained unmatched. DNA for the CDR3: TGTGCCAGTAGAGGACTAGCGGCGAACACCGGGGAGCTGTTTTTT. As protein: CASRGLAANTGELFF.

The gene calls are TRBV9 and TRBJ1-1; D not resolved. The CDR3 is 14 amino acids. CDR1 SGDLS and CDR2 YYNGEE come from the germline V gene. Trimming removed 0 bases from V and 4 bases from J, with 10 bases in between. The CDR3 bases are TGTGCCAGCAGCGTAGCCGGTGAGGGCACTGAAGCTTTCTTT. This encodes CASSVAGEGTEAFF.

The gene calls are TRBV6-1 and TRBJ1-5; D remains unclear. In germline, CDR1 is MNHNS, CDR2 SASEGT. V dropped 6 bases and J dropped 6 bases, with 15 bases sitting between them. This CDR3 is built from 14 residues. CDR3 coding DNA: TGTGCCAGCAGGGACGGGTCCAGAAGTCAGCCCCAGCATTTT. Its protein is CASRDGSRSQPQHF.

The gene calls are TRBV6-4 and TRBJ2-2; 10 bases agree with TRBD2. This CDR3 is built from 17 residues. Trimming cost V 4 bases and J 5 bases; bases outside gene matches: 10. CDR1 is MRHNA and CDR2 is SNTAGT in the germline V gene. The CDR3, as DNA: TGTGCCAGCAGTGTCCAGCCAGCGGGGGGGCCAACCGGGGAGCTGTTTTTT. Translated: CASSVQPAGGPTGELFF.

The rearrangement uses TRBV19 and TRBJ2-1; 7 bases match TRBD2. The germline CDR1 and CDR2 sequences are LNHDA and SQIVND (reference sequence). Germline trimming cut 5 bases from V and 6 bases from J; bases unmatched to any gene: 7. The CDR3 length is 14 residues. CDR3 DNA sequence: TGTGCCAGTAGTTCGAGGGAGGGTCGCAATGAGCAGTTCTTC. It is translated as CASSSREGRNEQFF.

The chain combines TRBV2 with TRBJ1-5; D not certain. V lost 5 bases and J 6 bases, leaving 11 bases between the germline ends. The germline V gene has CDR1 SNHLY and CDR2 FYNNEI. This CDR3 contains 13 residues. CDR3 nucleotides: TGTGCCAGCAGTCCTACAGAAGGTCAGCCCCAGCATTTT. Translation gives CASSPTEGQPQHF.

The genes are TRBV30 and TRBJ2-2; D ambiguous. The CDR3 loop spans 11 amino acids. The germline V gene has CDR1 GTSNPN and CDR2 SVGIG (reference sequence). V lost 5 bases, J lost 3 bases, and 4 bases lay in between. The CDR3 DNA reads as TGTGCCTGGCTATACACCGGGGAGCTGTTTTTT. This sequence encodes CAWLYTGELFF.

V usage is TRBV6-6 and J usage is TRBJ2-7, with 10 bases aligning to TRBD1. The CDR3 length is 14 residues. The ends lost 5 bases at V and 2 bases at J; junction bases unmatched: 3. The germline V gene has CDR1 MNHNY and CDR2 SVGAGI (reference sequence). The CDR3 is CASSLGTGAYEQYF. The CDR3 nucleotides are TGTGCCAGCAGTCTCGGGACAGGGGCCTACGAGCAGTACTTC.

The chain has TRBV27 and TRBJ2-5; either TRBD1 or TRBD2 may fit D (7 bases each). CDR3 size: 16 residues. CDR1 is MNHEY, CDR2 SMNVEV, per germline (reference sequence). Between the trimmed V and J ends, which lost 4 bases and 5 bases, there was a span of 20 bases. The chain's CDR3 is CASSSHPGGGKETQYF. The CDR3 DNA is TGTGCCAGCAGTTCGCATCCAGGGGGGGGGAAGGAGACCCAGTACTTC.

J is TRBJ2-5 and V is TRBV19; a weak D match, TRBD2 (6 bases). The DNA end favors TRBJ2-7, so the J call may be wrong. This CDR3 has 15 residues. Germline CDR1 and CDR2: LNHDA and SQIVND (reference sequence). In DNA, the CDR3 is TGTGCCAGTAGCCGATGGGCTAGCGACTCCTACGAGCAGTACTTC. Encoded protein: CASSRWASDSYEQYF.

The V call is TRBV7-6, the J call TRBJ2-1, with TRBD1 matching over 7 bases. V lost 2 bases, J lost 4 bases, and 8 bases stayed unmatched. Germline V gene sequence: CDR1 SGHVS, CDR2 FNYEAQ. This CDR3 is built from 16 residues. The CDR3 region is CASSLKAGTEYNEQFF. For the CDR3, the DNA is TGTGCCAGCAGCTTAAAAGCCGGGACAGAATACAATGAGCAGTTCTTC.

V gene TRBV6-5 combines with J gene TRBJ1-5; D is uncertain. The CDR3 is 15 amino acids. CDR1 and CDR2 from the germline V gene are MNHEY and SVGAGI. The V gene lost 6 bases and the J gene lost 0 bases, with 12 bases spanning the gap. As DNA, the CDR3 is TGTGCCAGCAGCCTCGGCCGCTATAGCAATCAGCCCCAGCATTTT. Translation gives CASSLGRYSNQPQHF.

V and J are TRBV9 and TRBJ2-1, with D perhaps matching TRBD2 (6 bases). The CDR3 contains 14 residues. The germline CDR1 and CDR2 sequences are SGDLS and YYNGEE. V was trimmed by 0 bases and J by 2 bases, leaving 6 bases between them. The CDR3 spells CASSVGGAYNEQFF. Here the CDR3 DNA reads TGTGCCAGCAGCGTAGGCGGGGCCTACAATGAGCAGTTCTTC.

This rearrangement joins TRBV7-2 to TRBJ2-7; the D is unclear. The germline CDR1 and CDR2 sequences are SGHTA and FQGNSA. The CDR3 covers 13 residues. The germline V and J ends were trimmed by 1 base and 3 bases, with 7 bases remaining between them. The CDR3 DNA reads as TGTGCCAGCAGCTTAGAGCTGATCTACGAGCAGTACTTC. Residues: CASSLELIYEQYF.

This sequence joins TRBV2 and TRBJ1-2; D possibly corresponds to TRBD1 (5 bases). Germline lookup yields CDR1 SNHLY and CDR2 FYNNEI. The V and J ends lost 4 bases and 7 bases respectively, with 10 bases between them. CDR3 length: 12 residues. Here the CDR3 reads CASSVGVSGYTF. As DNA, the CDR3 is TGTGCCAGCAGTGTGGGGGTCTCTGGCTACACCTTC.

The V gene is TRBV7-3, the J gene TRBJ2-7; 12 bases are shared with TRBD2. Per the germline V gene, CDR1 is SGHTA and CDR2 is FQGTGA. J was trimmed by 5 bases and V by 2 bases; bases with no gene match: 10. CDR3 length: 17 residues. The CDR3 nucleotides are TGTGCCAGCAGCTTAGCACCGTCGACTAGCGGGAGAAACGAGCAGTACTTC. It codes for CASSLAPSTSGRNEQYF.